Listed below are T cell receptor beta chains from one sample, sequenced in a study of blood T cell repertoires in COVID-19. TCRdb's copy holds only in-frame clones and misses some; the assay was immunoSEQ multiplex PCR. The sample lists fewer than 250,000 clones; about 83% were seen once. Material for sequencing was peripheral blood. The source is an elderly woman with COVID-19, enrolled during active disease. Each CDR3 is given with its conserved first and last residue. D genes are given only for firm matches. Expanded clones get a size class; other rows say once, few or many, or leave the size out.

NA	TRBV11-2	TRBJ1-2	NA	CASSLPPGDYGYTF	TGTGCCAGCAGCTTACCCCCGGGGGACTATGGCTACACCTTC
NA	TRBV10-3	TRBJ1-1	NA	CATAAGGSLGAFF	TGTGCCACCGCCGCTGGTGGGAGCCTGGGAGCTTTCTTT
NA	TRBV7-9	TRBJ2-5	TRBD1	CASSYETGGWETQYF	TGTGCCAGCAGCTACGAGACAGGGGGCTGGGAGACCCAGTACTTC
NA	TRBV6-6	TRBJ1-6	NA	CASSPLGTGGAYNSPLHF	TGTGCCAGCAGTCCCCTCGGAACGGGGGGCGCCTATAATTCACCCCTCCACTTT
NA	TRBV3-1/TRBV3-2	TRBJ2-1	NA	CASSHLAGSNEQFF	TGTGCCAGCAGTCACCTCGCGGGAAGCAATGAGCAGTTCTTC
NA	TRBV29-1	TRBJ1-4	NA	CSILAWGQTEKLFF	TGCAGCATCCTGGCCTGGGGGCAGACCGAAAAACTGTTTTTT
NA	TRBV5-4	TRBJ2-3	TRBD2	CASSLNLAGGSDTQYF	TGTGCCAGCAGCTTGAACCTAGCGGGGGGGTCAGATACGCAGTATTTT
NA	TRBV28	TRBJ1-6	TRBD1	CATKDRGRDNSPLHF	TGTGCCACCAAAGACAGGGGAAGGGATAATTCACCCCTCCACTTT
NA	TRBV15	TRBJ1-1	NA	CATSGRGVLQAFF	TGTGCCACCAGCGGTCGGGGTGTGCTGCAAGCTTTCTTT
NA	TRBV18	TRBJ1-2	TRBD1	CASSTQLPSASGQRTKATF	TGTGCCAGCTCCACGCAACTCCCCTCGGCCTCGGGACAGCGGACTAAGGCCACCTTC
NA	TRBV5-1	TRBJ1-6	TRBD1	CASTFKVGQGNSPLHF	TGCGCCAGCACCTTCAAGGTCGGACAGGGGAATTCACCCCTCCACTTT
NA	TRBV5-4	TRBJ1-1	NA	CASSLSDRKNTEAFF	TGTGCCAGCAGCTTGTCCGACAGAAAGAACACTGAAGCTTTCTTT
NA	TRBV12-5	TRBJ2-1	TRBD2	CASGQAGGPRIEQFF	TGTGCTAGTGGACAAGCGGGGGGGCCGAGGATTGAGCAGTTCTTC
NA	TRBV3-1/TRBV3-2	TRBJ1-1	NA	CASAPTRFF	TGTGCCAGCGCGCCCACCCGTTTCTTT
once	TRBV19	TRBJ2-5	NA	CASRMAGTGETQYF	TGTGCCAGTAGGATGGCAGGGACTGGGGAGACCCAGTACTTC
NA	TRBV19	TRBJ2-6	TRBD1	CASTPGQGFTGANVLTF	TGTGCCAGTACCCCGGGACAGGGTTTCACTGGGGCCAACGTCCTGACTTTC
NA	TRBV1	TRBJ1-4	NA	CTSSQDPVEKLFF	TGCACCAGCAGCCAAGATCCCGTGGAAAAACTGTTTTTT
NA	TRBV30	TRBJ1-4	NA	CAWTPGQGNEKLFF	TGTGCCTGGACCCCCGGGCAGGGAAATGAAAAACTGTTTTTT
NA	TRBV28	TRBJ1-5	TRBD1	CASSPSGTGPYSNQPQHF	TGTGCCAGCAGTCCCTCCGGGACAGGGCCTTATAGCAATCAGCCCCAGCATTTT
NA	TRBV18	TRBJ2-3	TRBD2	CASSRGTSGIAADTQYF	TGTGCCAGCTCACGCGGGACTAGCGGGATTGCTGCAGATACGCAGTATTTT
NA	TRBV19	TRBJ1-1	NA	CASRDTPNTEAFF	TGTGCCAGTAGGGACACCCCGAACACTGAAGCTTTCTTT
once	TRBV3-1/TRBV3-2	TRBJ1-3	TRBD1	CASSSTGGSGNTIYF	TGTGCCAGCAGCTCCACAGGGGGCTCTGGAAACACCATATATTTT
NA	TRBV19	TRBJ1-5	NA	CASSIGDITLYSNQPQHF	TGTGCCAGTAGTATAGGGGACATCACCCTGTATAGCAATCAGCCCCAGCATTTT
NA	TRBV6-5	TRBJ1-5	NA	CASRSGISNQPQHF	TGTGCCAGCAGGTCGGGAATTAGCAATCAGCCCCAGCATTTT
NA	TRBV19	TRBJ1-2	TRBD1	CASWDRGSGTYGYTF	TGTGCCAGCTGGGACAGGGGAAGTGGGACCTATGGCTACACCTTC
once	TRBV7-9	TRBJ2-7	TRBD1	CASSLPGQIYEQYF	TGTGCCAGCAGCTTACCGGGACAGATCTACGAGCAGTACTTC
NA	TRBV18	TRBJ1-1	NA	CASSPEGIWEAEAFF	TGTGCCAGCTCACCAGAGGGGATATGGGAGGCTGAAGCTTTCTTT
NA	TRBV30	TRBJ1-3	NA	CAWSKGVQGNTIYF	TGTGCCTGGAGCAAGGGGGTGCAGGGAAACACCATATATTTT
few	TRBV18	TRBJ1-1	NA	CASSRGVRSVNTEAFF	TGTGCCAGCTCACGGGGGGTCCGCAGCGTGAACACTGAAGCTTTCTTT
NA	TRBV7-9	TRBJ2-3	NA	CASSFGSTDTQYF	TGTGCCAGCAGCTTCGGGAGCACAGATACGCAGTATTTT
NA	TRBV27	TRBJ2-1	NA	CASSFAGSYNEQFF	TGTGCCAGCAGTTTCGCAGGGTCCTACAATGAGCAGTTCTTC